Below, 2 T cell receptor beta chains from the same sample are listed, as sequenced in a study of technical replicates of blood from a few donors. Measured with immunoSEQ multiplex PCR; TCRdb has only the in-frame clones, and not every one. The sample records about 80,000 clones, more than 85% being singletons. The sequenced sample was T cells isolated from PBMCs. The receptors here all came from a human donor in good health.

The chain couples TRBV12-5 to TRBJ2-1, with unresolved D. V was clipped by 5 bases and J by 5 bases, with 19 bases between them. This CDR3 has 16 amino acids. CDR1 LGHNT and CDR2 FRNRAP come from the germline V gene. Written as DNA, the CDR3 is TGTGCTAGTGGTCTGGGCGACTTAAATTTTAACAATGAGCAGTTCTTC. Its translation is CASGLGDLNFNNEQFF.

The chain has TRBV4-2 and TRBJ2-6, with TRBD1 identical over 8 bases. The CDR3 is 16 residues long. Looked up from germline, CDR1 is LGHNA and CDR2 is YNFKEQ. Trimming took 2 bases from V and 4 from J; bases not matched to a gene: 4. The CDR3 loop reads CASSQQGAQGANVLTF. The CDR3 DNA sequence: TGTGCCAGCAGCCAACAGGGGGCGCAAGGGGCCAACGTCCTGACTTTC.